This is a list of T cell receptor beta chains from one sample in a study of OX40 agonist ivuxolimab in advanced cancers. Sequenced by immunoSEQ multiplex PCR; TCRdb stores in-frame clones only, minus some. Altogether tens of thousands of clones are present, 89% being singletons, with the ten largest covering around 24%. The sequenced sample was CD4+ or CD8+ T cells sorted from blood, obtained in a trial of the OX40 agonist ivuxolimab. These receptors were taken from an adult with an advanced solid tumor such as melanoma, head and neck, liver or kidney cancer. Each CDR3 is given with its conserved first and last residue. Each record gives: clone size, J gene, V gene, D gene, CDR3 DNA, CDR3 protein. D genes are given only for firm matches. The size entry is marked missing in some rows and otherwise reads once, few, many or a size class.

.,TRBJ2-7,TRBV6-4,TRBD2,TGTGCCAGCATGCCTAGCGGGAGGGCAAGATCCTACGAGCAGTACTTC,CASMPSGRARSYEQYF
.,TRBJ2-2,TRBV6-6,.,TGTGCCAGCAGCTGGACAGCGAACACCGGGGAGCTGTTTTTT,CASSWTANTGELFF
.,TRBJ2-1,TRBV9,TRBD2,TGTGCCAGCAGCGTTAGCGGGAGTACGTACAATGAGCAGTTCTTC,CASSVSGSTYNEQFF
.,TRBJ2-1,TRBV14,.,TGTGCCAGCAGCCACATCCCAGCCAGGGCACGCTACAATGAGCAGTTCTTC,CASSHIPARARYNEQFF
.,TRBJ1-5,TRBV19,.,TGTGCCAGTTCGCAGGGTTGGGAGCCCCAGCATTTT,CASSQGWEPQHF
.,TRBJ2-7,TRBV9,.,TGTGCCAGCAGTTCCGGGACCTCGGAGCAGTACTTC,CASSSGTSEQYF
.,TRBJ2-7,TRBV4-1,TRBD1,TGCGCCAGCAGCCAGGGGGACAGGGGGTACGAGCAGTACTTC,CASSQGDRGYEQYF
.,TRBJ2-5,TRBV29-1,TRBD2,TGCAGCGCAGAGCGACTAGCGGGAGCCCTGGAGACCCAGTACTTC,CSAERLAGALETQYF
.,TRBJ2-5,TRBV5-6,.,TGTGCCAGCACCCCATCCCGGAACAGCCGATTCCAAGAGACCCAGTACTTC,CASTPSRNSRFQETQYF
.,TRBJ1-4,TRBV5-4,.,TGTGCCAGTCGAGGAGAGGGGACAACTAATGAAAAACTGTTTTTT,CASRGEGTTNEKLFF
.,TRBJ2-2,TRBV29-1,.,TGCAGCGTTGACGTGGGGTTCACCGGGGAGCTGTTTTTT,CSVDVGFTGELFF
few,TRBJ2-1,TRBV9,.,TGTGCCAGCAGCCCCCTATGGGAGACAAGCTCCTACAATGAGCAGTTCTTC,CASSPLWETSSYNEQFF
.,TRBJ2-5,TRBV7-3,.,TGTGCCAGCAGCCCCGGCATGAGCGGGCAAGAGACCCAGTACTTC,CASSPGMSGQETQYF
.,TRBJ1-1,TRBV6-5,.,TGTGCCAGCGGCCGGGCCTGGGGGAACACTGAAGCTTTCTTT,CASGRAWGNTEAFF
.,TRBJ1-4,TRBV7-9,.,TGTGCCAGCAGTCCTAACTTGGATGGGGAAAAACTGTTTTTT,CASSPNLDGEKLFF
.,TRBJ2-5,TRBV6-1,TRBD2,TGTGCCAGCAGTGAAATAGCGGGAGGGCAAGAGACCCAGTACTTC,CASSEIAGGQETQYF
.,TRBJ2-7,TRBV19,.,TGTGCCAGTAGCCCTTCAGGGACACCAAGCTCCTACGAGCAGTACTTC,CASSPSGTPSSYEQYF
.,TRBJ1-5,TRBV10-2,.,TGCGCCAGCAGTGAAGGGGCGTATCAGCCCCAGCATTTT,CASSEGAYQPQHF
.,TRBJ2-5,TRBV6-1,.,TGTGCCAGCAGTGAATTTGTTTTGGGGACCGAAGAGACCCAGTACTTC,CASSEFVLGTEETQYF
once,TRBJ2-7,TRBV4-2,.,TGTGCCAGCAGCCAAGGACCGGGGGACTCCTACGAGCAGTACTTC,CASSQGPGDSYEQYF